This entry lists 20 T cell receptor beta chains sequenced from one sample in a study of regulatory T cells in long-lasting Graves disease. CDR3-region Arm-PCR and iRepertoire HTBI primers produced the TCR beta libraries. MiXCR, run by TCRdb on the multiplex PCR reads, gives a single entry per CDR3 protein. Seen here are roughly 420,000 distinct CDR3 sequences, roughly a sixth observed once, and the top ten hold around a fifth. The time point: newly diagnosed GD, antithyroid drugs for less than 3 months. Scientists built the TCR library using RNA that was extracted from PBMCs. The material was peripheral blood mononuclear cells (PBMCs), obtained at new diagnosis, from a patient treated with antithyroid drugs. The source is a female donor with Graves disease.

This clonotype appeared a few times. The chain links TRBV4-3 to TRBJ2-3, with D possibly called TRBD1 or TRBD2 (5 bases each). Per germline, CDR1 LGHNA and CDR2 YSLEER. The CDR3 totals 17 residues. V dropped 0 bases and J dropped 6 bases, with 19 bases sitting between them. CDR3: CASSQESGTTSSDTQYF. The CDR3 nucleotides read TGCGCCAGCAGCCAAGAGTCCGGGACCACGAGTTCCGATACGCAGTATTTT.

This clonotype was counted between two and nine times. The chain uses TRBV5-6 and TRBJ1-5; 11 bases match TRBD1. The CDR3 has 16 amino acids. In germline, CDR1 is SGHDT, CDR2 YYEEEE. With V trimmed by 3 bases and J by 2 bases, 4 bases remained unmatched. The CDR3 DNA reads TGTGCCAGCAGCTCGGACAGGGGGCGCGGCAATCAGCCCCAGCATTTT. This codes for CASSSDRGRGNQPQHF.

The chain joins TRBV19 to TRBJ1-5, with 7 bases lining up with TRBD1. Germline V CDR1 and CDR2: LNHDA, SQIVND (reference sequence). Trimming removed 5 bases from V and 3 bases from J; junction bases left unmatched: 10. There are 16 residues in the CDR3. The CDR3 reads CASSPSRRGPNQPQHF. The CDR3 DNA reads TGTGCCAGTAGTCCCTCCCGGAGGGGGCCCAATCAGCCCCAGCATTTT.

In its sample, this clonotype was seen a few times. The gene calls are TRBV9 and TRBJ1-6, with a weak D call TRBD1 (6 bases). Trimming cost V 3 bases and J 6 bases, with 13 bases left between them. The CDR3 is 15 amino acids. The germline CDR1 and CDR2 sequences are SGDLS and YYNGEE. CDR3 nucleotide sequence: TGTGCCAGCAGCGCCCAGGGGAGGAGTAATTCACCCCTCCACTTT. It specifies CASSAQGRSNSPLHF. Supplemented by reference TRBV9 and TRBJ1-6, the full variable domain reads DSGVTQTPKHLITATGQRVTLRCSPRSGDLSVYWYQQSLDQGLQFLIQYYNGEERAKGNILERFSAQQFPDLHSELNLSSLELGDSALYFCASSAQGRSNSPLHFGNGTRLTVT.

This clonotype was observed many times. The chain couples TRBV7-9 to TRBJ2-3; D is possibly TRBD2 (6 bases). Trimming removed 7 bases at V and 6 bases at J, with 11 bases between. There are 12 residues in the CDR3. CDR1 is SEHNR, CDR2 FQNEAQ, per germline (reference sequence). DNA of the CDR3: TGTGCCAGCACCCGGGACTTGGATACGCAGTATTTT. Residues: CASTRDLDTQYF. The whole variable domain, filled in from reference TRBV7-9 and TRBJ2-3, reads DTGVSQNPRHKITKRGQNVTFRCDPISEHNRLYWYRQTLGQGPEFLTYFQNEAQLEKSRLLSDRFSAERPKGSFSTLEIQRTEQGDSAMYLCASTRDLDTQYFGPGTRLTVL.

The rearrangement links TRBV4-1 to TRBJ2-7, with 9 nucleotides matching TRBD2. Trimming at V came to 0 bases and at J to 7 bases, leaving 10 bases not matched to a gene. In germline, CDR1 is MGHRA, CDR2 YSYEKL. The CDR3 has 16 residues. The CDR3 DNA reads as TGCGCCAGCAGCCAAGATGTCGGCCTAGCGGGGCTAGAGCAGTACTTC. Amino acids: CASSQDVGLAGLEQYF.

This clonotype was recorded a few times. The rearrangement links TRBV2 to TRBJ1-1; D is possibly TRBD1 (5 bases). Trimming cost V 7 bases and J 5 bases, with 14 bases left between them. Germline V lookup: CDR1 SNHLY, CDR2 FYNNEI. The CDR3 is made up of 13 amino acids. DNA of the CDR3: TGTGCCAGCACGAGGGGCCTAAGAACTGAAGCTTTCTTT. Its translation is CASTRGLRTEAFF.

This clonotype showed up just a few times. The J gene is TRBJ1-2, the V gene TRBV19, with a possible D match to TRBD1 (6 bases). Trimming took off 6 bases at V and 0 bases at J, with 17 bases between the two ends. Germline V gene data show CDR1 as LNHDA and CDR2 as SQIVND (reference sequence). This CDR3 is built from 16 residues. DNA of the CDR3: TGTGCCAGTAGCCCAGACAGGTTCTCAGCTAACTATGGCTACACCTTC. This translates into CASSPDRFSANYGYTF.

This clonotype was picked up many times. This chain links TRBV2 with TRBJ1-2, with 11 bases matching TRBD1. V was pared by 6 bases and J by 7 bases, with 7 bases of the junction left unmatched. From germline, CDR1 is SNHLY and CDR2 FYNNEI. The CDR3 runs to 14 residues. CDR3 DNA sequence: TGTGCCAGCAGCCTGGACAGGGGGCATAGTGGCTACACCTTC. It encodes CASSLDRGHSGYTF.

This clonotype was seen more than once but under ten times. The chain couples TRBV4-2 to TRBJ1-1, with D possibly being TRBD1 (5 bases). Trimming took 5 bases from V and 3 from J, leaving 13 bases between them. The CDR3 length is 14 residues. Germline CDR1 LGHNA, CDR2 YNFKEQ. The CDR3: CASSLGTGYTEAFF. DNA for the CDR3: TGTGCCAGCAGCTTGGGCACAGGCTACACTGAAGCTTTCTTT.

This chain uses TRBV5-4 with TRBJ2-2; TRBD2 aligns across 12 bases. CDR1 and CDR2 (germline): SGHNT, YYREEE (reference sequence). The CDR3 is 16 amino acids. With V trimmed by 4 bases and J by 5 bases, 6 bases remained unmatched. DNA of the CDR3: TGTGCCAGCAGCCCGACTAGCGGGGGACTGACCGGGGAGCTGTTTTTT. The encoded protein is CASSPTSGGLTGELFF.

This clonotype was seen many times. This chain connects TRBV12-3 or TRBV12-4 to TRBJ2-1, with 7 bases that match TRBD1. The CDR3 is made up of 14 amino acids. V lost 5 bases, J lost 9 bases, and 10 bases stayed unmatched. The DNA of the CDR3 is TGTGCCAGCAGTAAGTCGACAGGGCCCGGTGAGCAGTTCTTC. Residues: CASSKSTGPGEQFF.

This clonotype was picked up many times. This chain connects TRBV20-1 to TRBJ2-5; a weak D match, TRBD1 (6 bases). CDR1 is DFQATT and CDR2 is SNEGSKA in the germline V gene (reference sequence). The V gene lost 3 bases and the J gene lost 1 base, with 12 bases spanning the gap. This CDR3 has 14 amino acids. CDR3 loop: CSASSTGTQETQYF. CDR3 bases: TGCAGTGCTAGCTCCACAGGGACCCAAGAGACCCAGTACTTC.

This clonotype was observed at least ten times. The rearrangement links TRBV2 to TRBJ1-3; D not certain. Germline lookup yields CDR1 SNHLY and CDR2 FYNNEI. This CDR3 has 15 residues. Trimming cost V 9 bases and J 7 bases, with 22 bases left between them. The CDR3 loop is CARTGREPYGNTIYF. The CDR3 region has the DNA TGTGCCAGGACCGGACGGGAGCCTTACGGGAACACCATATATTTT.

This clonotype was seen repeatedly, ten times or more. This chain's CDR3 is CASSPITAQETQYF. In DNA form, the CDR3 reads TGTGCCAGCAGCCCTATTACAGCCCAAGAGACCCAGTACTTC. The chain has TRBV7-2 and TRBJ2-5; D gene uncertain. Between the trimmed V and J ends, which lost 5 bases and 1 base, there was a span of 11 bases. The CDR3 contains 14 residues. Germline V gene sequence: CDR1 SGHTA, CDR2 FQGNSA.

This clonotype came up many times. This chain connects TRBV7-2 to TRBJ1-1; D gene uncertain. The germline V gene encodes CDR1 SGHTA and CDR2 FQGNSA. The CDR3 sequence is 14 residues long. The V end was cut by 2 bases, the J end by 3 bases, with 10 bases between. CDR3 sequence: CASSLNRRDTEAFF. As DNA, the CDR3 is TGTGCCAGCAGCTTAAACAGAAGAGACACTGAAGCTTTCTTT. Full variable domain (missing parts from reference TRBV7-2 and TRBJ1-1): GAGVSQSPSNKVTEKGKDVELRCDPISGHTALYWYRQSLGQGLEFLIYFQGNSAPDKSGLPSDRFSAERTGGSVSTLTIQRTQQEDSAVYLCASSLNRRDTEAFFGQGTRLTVV.

V and J are TRBV5-1 and TRBJ2-2, with D possibly TRBD2 on 5 matching bases. The CDR3 is 13 residues long. Germline values: CDR1 SGHRS, CDR2 YFSETQ. V was cut by 7 bases and J by 5 bases, with 12 bases left in between. Here the CDR3 DNA reads TGCGCCAGCGACGGCACGGGGACCGGGGAGCTGTTTTTT. Protein sequence: CASDGTGTGELFF. The whole variable domain, remainder taken from reference TRBV5-1 and TRBJ2-2, is KAGVTQTPRYLIKTRGQQVTLSCSPISGHRSVSWYQQTPGQGLQFLFEYFSETQRNKGNFPGRFSGRQFSNSRSEMNVSTLELGDSALYLCASDGTGTGELFFGEGSRLTVL.

This clonotype was counted a few times. The gene calls are TRBV9 and TRBJ1-6, with D uncertain. The CDR3 sequence is 12 residues long. Germline assignment: CDR1 SGDLS and CDR2 YYNGEE. V was trimmed by 0 bases and J by 9 bases, leaving 4 bases between them. The DNA for the CDR3 is TGTGCCAGCAGCGTAGGTAGTTCACCCCTCCACTTT. Protein: CASSVGSSPLHF.

This clonotype appeared a few times. This chain uses TRBV24-1 with TRBJ2-3; TRBD1 matches at 7 bases. Germline values: CDR1 KGHDR, CDR2 SFDVKD. The CDR3 extends over 15 amino acids. Germline trimming cut 4 bases from V and 2 bases from J; bases unmatched to any gene: 5. The CDR3 reads CATSDRGQATDTQYF. CDR3 DNA: TGTGCCACCAGTGACCGCGGACAGGCCACAGATACGCAGTATTTT.

This clonotype was found many times. V and J are TRBV7-9 and TRBJ2-2; 10 nucleotides line up with TRBD2. Per the germline V gene, CDR1 is SEHNR and CDR2 is FQNEAQ (reference sequence). The CDR3 loop spans 20 amino acids. The trim removed 6 bases at V and 2 bases at J, leaving 18 bases unmatched. The CDR3 nucleotides read TGTGCCAGCAGAACCGGGACTAGCGCGTCCAGAGGACATAACACCGGGGAGCTGTTTTTT. Translated, it gives CASRTGTSASRGHNTGELFF.